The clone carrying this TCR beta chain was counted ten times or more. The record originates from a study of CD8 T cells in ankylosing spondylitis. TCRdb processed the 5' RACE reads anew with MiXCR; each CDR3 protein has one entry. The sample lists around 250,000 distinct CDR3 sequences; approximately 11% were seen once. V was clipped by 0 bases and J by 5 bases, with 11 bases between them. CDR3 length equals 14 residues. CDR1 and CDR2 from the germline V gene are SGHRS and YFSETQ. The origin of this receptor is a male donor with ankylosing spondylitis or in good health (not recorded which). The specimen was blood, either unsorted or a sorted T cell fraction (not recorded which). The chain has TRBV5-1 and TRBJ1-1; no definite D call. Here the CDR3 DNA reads TGCGCCAGCAGCTTGGATGGATATAGGACTGAAGCTTTCTTT. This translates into CASSLDGYRTEAFF.